The 29 T cell receptor beta chains presented below share a single source sample, sequenced in a study of blood T cell repertoires in COVID-19. Sequencing was performed with immunoSEQ multiplex PCR; in TCRdb, only in-frame clones are kept and a portion is missing. This sample has 250,000 to 350,000 clones, with 85% found just once. The sample was PBMCs or T cells enriched from blood (not recorded which). These receptors were obtained from a woman between 45 and 65 years old who had recovered from COVID-19.

V gene TRBV6-2 or TRBV6-3 combines with J gene TRBJ2-1, with D perhaps matching TRBD2 (6 bases). The CDR3 sequence is 13 residues long. Germline V gene lookup returns CDR1 MNHEY and CDR2 SVGEGT. Trimming took off 6 bases at V and 4 bases at J, with 10 bases between the two ends. This CDR3 is CASSPTRYNEQFF. The CDR3 bases are TGTGCCAGCAGCCCGACTAGATACAATGAGCAGTTCTTC.

The chain links TRBV19 to TRBJ2-7, with D perhaps TRBD1 (6 bases). Germline CDR1 LNHDA, CDR2 SQIVND (reference sequence). The germline V and J ends were trimmed by 6 bases and 6 bases, with 15 bases remaining between them. The CDR3 length is 13 residues. As DNA, the CDR3 is TGTGCCAGTAGCAACCCAGGGGTAACCGAGCAGTACTTC. Its translation is CASSNPGVTEQYF.

V and J are TRBV18 and TRBJ1-1; no firm D call. This CDR3 is 15 amino acids long. Germline CDR1 reads KGHSH; CDR2 reads LQKENI. V dropped 2 bases and J dropped 1 base, with 11 bases sitting between them. The CDR3 nucleotides are TGTGCCAGCTCACCATACGACTCGGGGAACACTGAAGCTTTCTTT. Encoded protein: CASSPYDSGNTEAFF. The whole variable domain, remainder taken from reference TRBV18 and TRBJ1-1, is NAGVMQNPRHLVRRRGQEARLRCSPMKGHSHVYWYRQLPEEGLKFMVYLQKENIIDESGMPKERFSAEFPKEGPSILRIQQVVRGDSAAYFCASSPYDSGNTEAFFGQGTRLTVV.

V usage is TRBV6-6 and J usage is TRBJ1-2; unclear D gene. CDR1 MNHNY and CDR2 SVGAGI come from the germline V gene (reference sequence). V lost 8 bases and J 8 bases, leaving 21 bases between the germline ends. The CDR3 length is 14 residues. The CDR3 spells CASVEAPVRGGYTF. The CDR3 coding sequence is TGTGCCAGCGTTGAAGCGCCGGTTCGAGGGGGCTACACCTTC.

The CDR3 bases are TGTGCCAGCTCACGCGACAGGGTGAACACTGAAGCTTTCTTT. The encoded protein is CASSRDRVNTEAFF. The V gene is TRBV18, the J gene TRBJ1-1; 7 nucleotides align to TRBD1. CDR1 and CDR2 (germline): KGHSH, LQKENI. J was trimmed by 0 bases and V by 4 bases; bases with no gene match: 2. CDR3 length: 14 amino acids.

The rearrangement uses TRBV10-3 and TRBJ2-5; 11 bases map to TRBD2. CDR3 length equals 16 residues. The V and J ends lost 2 bases and 4 bases, in that order; junction bases with no gene match: 6. The germline V gene encodes CDR1 ENHRY and CDR2 SYGVKD. The CDR3 DNA is TGTGCCATCAGTGAGCCTCGACTAGCGGGGCGAGAGACCCAGTACTTC. Translated: CAISEPRLAGRETQYF.

This clone was recorded only once. The V call is TRBV18, the J call TRBJ2-7; 10 positions match TRBD2. The germline gives CDR1 KGHSH, CDR2 LQKENI. The CDR3 has 15 residues. After removal of 3 bases from V and 4 bases from J, the junction contained 6 bases not matched to a gene. The CDR3 nucleotides are TGTGCCAGCTCACCGTCTAGCGGGAGTTCTTACGAGCAGTACTTC. It translates to CASSPSSGSSYEQYF.

CDR3 residues: CASNEPDRGASDTQYF. The DNA of the CDR3 is TGTGCCAGCAACGAACCCGACAGGGGGGCATCAGATACGCAGTATTTT. The chain couples TRBV6-6 to TRBJ2-3, with 9 positions matching TRBD1. Germline assignment: CDR1 MNHNY and CDR2 SVGAGI (reference sequence). This CDR3 is built from 16 residues. The junction had 12 bases not matched to a gene; V was cut back by 7 bases and J by 4 bases.

The chain joins TRBV7-8 to TRBJ1-2; no definite D call. Germline values: CDR1 SGHVS, CDR2 FQNEAQ. This CDR3 is 13 amino acids long. Trimming stripped 6 bases from V and 2 bases from J, with 10 bases between. The CDR3 spells CASSKGANYGYTF. The CDR3 DNA follows: TGTGCCAGCAGTAAAGGAGCCAACTATGGCTACACCTTC.

The CDR3: CASSLGTGVNTGELFF. In nucleotides, the CDR3 is TGTGCCAGCAGCCTTGGGACAGGAGTAAACACCGGGGAGCTGTTTTTT. The V call is TRBV11-3, the J call TRBJ2-2; 8 bases are shared with TRBD1. Germline V lookup: CDR1 SGHNT, CDR2 YENEEA. This CDR3 is 16 amino acids long. The V gene end was trimmed by 5 bases and the J gene end by 2 bases; junction bases not matched to a gene: 7. Variable domain in full (rest from reference TRBV11-3 and TRBJ2-2): EAGVVQSPRYKIIEKKQPVAFWCNPISGHNTLYWYLQNLGQGPELLIRYENEEAVDDSQLPKDRFSAERLKGVDSTLKIQPAELGDSAVYLCASSLGTGVNTGELFFGEGSRLTVL.

The chain employs TRBV10-1 and TRBJ2-7, with 9 positions matching TRBD1. CDR3 size: 16 residues. Trimming removed 1 base from V and 6 bases from J; junction bases left unmatched: 10. CDR1 is WNHNN and CDR2 is SYGVQD in the germline V gene (reference sequence). The CDR3 nucleotides read TGCGCCAGCAGTGAGTTCACCGGGACAGGGTTTCGCGAGCAGTACTTC. Encoded protein: CASSEFTGTGFREQYF.

This chain links TRBV15 with TRBJ2-7; TRBD2 agrees at 9 bases. Germline V gene data show CDR1 as LNHNV and CDR2 as YYDKDF (reference sequence). The trim removed 1 base at V and 5 bases at J, leaving 6 bases unmatched. The CDR3 length is 15 residues. The CDR3 DNA reads as TGTGCCACCAGCAGAGCCAGCGGGGGGCCCAACGAGCAGTACTTC. It is translated as CATSRASGGPNEQYF.

The chain couples TRBV7-9 to TRBJ2-1; maybe TRBD1 (6 bases). This CDR3 comprises 15 residues. Germline V gives CDR1 SEHNR, CDR2 FQNEAQ (reference sequence). Trimming pared 5 bases from V and 3 bases from J, leaving 14 bases between. The CDR3 loop reads CASSPRDNVYNEQFF. For the CDR3, the DNA is TGTGCCAGCAGCCCCCGGGACAACGTCTACAATGAGCAGTTCTTC. The full variable domain, rest sourced from reference TRBV7-9 and TRBJ2-1, is DTGVSQNPRHKITKRGQNVTFRCDPISEHNRLYWYRQTLGQGPEFLTYFQNEAQLEKSRLLSDRFSAERPKGSFSTLEIQRTEQGDSAMYLCASSPRDNVYNEQFFGPGTRLTVL.

The V gene is TRBV18, the J gene TRBJ2-3, with 12 bases aligning to TRBD2. CDR1 and CDR2 (germline): KGHSH, LQKENI. CDR3 length: 17 amino acids. V was pared by 2 bases and J by 4 bases, with 7 bases of the junction left unmatched. The CDR3 DNA sequence: TGTGCCAGCTCACCATTCAAGACTAGCGGGGGCCCAGATACGCAGTATTTT. Its protein is CASSPFKTSGGPDTQYF.

The rearrangement joins TRBV19 to TRBJ1-2, with D perhaps TRBD1 (6 bases). Per the germline V gene, CDR1 is LNHDA and CDR2 is SQIVND (reference sequence). Trimming shortened V by 7 bases and J by 4 bases, and 13 bases separated the two germline ends. This CDR3 comprises 13 residues. CDR3 nucleotide sequence: TGTGCCAGTAACAACAGGGTAGGCTATGGCTACACCTTC. It translates to CASNNRVGYGYTF.

The chain couples TRBV28 to TRBJ1-4; weak D call: TRBD1 (6 bases). The CDR3 sequence is 16 residues long. Germline V lookup: CDR1 MDHEN, CDR2 SYDVKM. V lost 3 bases and J lost 4, with 15 bases in between. The CDR3 bases are TGTGCCAGCAGTTTTTTCGGGGAGGGGGTTAATGAAAAACTGTTTTTT. Translating it yields CASSFFGEGVNEKLFF. Using reference TRBV28 and TRBJ1-4 for the parts outside the CDR3, the full variable domain is DVKVTQSSRYLVKRTGEKVFLECVQDMDHENMFWYRQDPGLGLRLIYFSYDVKMKEKGDIPEGYSVSREKKERFSLILESASTNQTSMYLCASSFFGEGVNEKLFFGSGTQLSVL.

This clone was detected once. This chain connects TRBV18 to TRBJ2-1; 11 positions match TRBD2. The trim removed 8 bases at V and 0 bases at J, leaving 3 bases unmatched. This CDR3 spans 15 amino acids. Germline lookup yields CDR1 KGHSH and CDR2 LQKENI. The CDR3 nucleotides read TGTGCCAGCGCTAGCGGGGGGAGCTCCTACAATGAGCAGTTCTTC. Translating gives CASASGGSSYNEQFF. Full variable domain (rest looked up from reference TRBV18 and TRBJ2-1): NAGVMQNPRHLVRRRGQEARLRCSPMKGHSHVYWYRQLPEEGLKFMVYLQKENIIDESGMPKERFSAEFPKEGPSILRIQQVVRGDSAAYFCASASGGSSYNEQFFGPGTRLTVL.

This sequence joins TRBV9 and TRBJ1-3, with TRBD1 identical over 7 bases. V gave up 0 bases and J gave up 0 bases; unmatched junction bases: 6. This CDR3 spans 17 amino acids. Germline loops: CDR1 SGDLS, CDR2 YYNGEE. CDR3 sequence reads: CASSVEGQPISGNTIYF. In DNA form, the CDR3 reads TGTGCCAGCAGCGTAGAGGGACAGCCTATCTCTGGAAACACCATATATTTT.

This clone was seen more than once but under ten times. V and J are TRBV6-5 and TRBJ1-5; 7 bases map to TRBD1. Germline CDR1 reads MNHEY; CDR2 reads SVGAGI. Trimming removed 5 bases from V and 5 bases from J; junction bases left unmatched: 6. The CDR3 extends over 14 amino acids. CDR3 nucleotide sequence: TGTGCCAGCAGTCTTAAGGGGGCATATCAGCCCCAGCATTTT. Translation gives CASSLKGAYQPQHF.

The chain recombines TRBV24-1 with TRBJ2-2, with 7 nucleotides matching TRBD2. CDR1 is KGHDR and CDR2 is SFDVKD in the germline V gene. Trimming cost V 4 bases and J 2 bases; bases outside gene matches: 9. This CDR3 is 17 amino acids long. Here the CDR3 reads CATSDPSGYTNTGELFF. The CDR3 nucleotides are TGTGCCACCAGTGACCCTAGCGGTTATACTAACACCGGGGAGCTGTTTTTT.

This chain uses TRBV19 with TRBJ2-1; D perhaps matches TRBD2 (6 bases). The CDR3 length is 12 residues. Trimming shortened V by 6 bases and J by 7 bases, and 10 bases separated the two germline ends. Germline V gives CDR1 LNHDA, CDR2 SQIVND (reference sequence). CDR3 loop: CASRGGGNEQFF. The CDR3 DNA reads as TGTGCCAGTAGGGGGGGTGGGAATGAGCAGTTCTTC.

The chain is built from TRBV30 and TRBJ1-6, with 8 bases that match TRBD1. The CDR3 spans 15 residues. Germline loops: CDR1 GTSNPN, CDR2 SVGIG (reference sequence). V lost 1 base and J lost 9; bases outside the gene matches: 8. In DNA form, the CDR3 reads TGTGCCTGGAGTGGCGACAGGGGATTTGGTTCACCCCTCCACTTT. Encoded protein: CAWSGDRGFGSPLHF.

This rearrangement joins TRBV7-9 to TRBJ1-4; 7 bases fit TRBD1. The V and J ends lost 4 bases and 5 bases, in that order; junction bases with no gene match: 13. There are 17 residues in the CDR3. Germline-derived CDR1 and CDR2 are SEHNR and FQNEAQ (reference sequence). This CDR3 reads CASSSFTRTGGNEKLFF. Here the CDR3 DNA reads TGTGCCAGCAGCTCTTTCACGCGGACAGGAGGAAATGAAAAACTGTTTTTT.

The chain recombines TRBV7-2 with TRBJ1-5; possible D gene TRBD1, 6 bases. Germline assignment: CDR1 SGHTA and CDR2 FQGNSA. V dropped 5 bases and J dropped 4 bases, with 15 bases sitting between them. The CDR3 is 15 amino acids. The CDR3 reads CASSLVLQGNQPQHF. CDR3 DNA: TGTGCCAGCAGCCTAGTCTTACAGGGAAATCAGCCCCAGCATTTT. Drawing the rest from reference TRBV7-2 and TRBJ1-5, the complete variable domain is GAGVSQSPSNKVTEKGKDVELRCDPISGHTALYWYRQSLGQGLEFLIYFQGNSAPDKSGLPSDRFSAERTGGSVSTLTIQRTQQEDSAVYLCASSLVLQGNQPQHFGDGTRLSIL.

This sequence joins TRBV6-6 and TRBJ1-5; 9 bases are shared with TRBD1. The V gene end was trimmed by 2 bases and the J gene end by 5 bases; junction bases not matched to a gene: 1. Looked up from germline, CDR1 is MNHNY and CDR2 is SVGAGI (reference sequence). CDR3 length: 14 amino acids. CDR3 sequence reads: CASSYRTGDQPQHF. The CDR3 nucleotides are TGTGCCAGCAGTTACCGGACAGGGGATCAGCCCCAGCATTTT.

This clone showed up just a few times. The CDR3 bases are TGTGCCAGCAGTGACGGACTAGCGGAGGGGAATGAGCAGTTCTTC. Translated, it gives CASSDGLAEGNEQFF. The J gene is TRBJ2-1, the V gene TRBV6-4, with TRBD2 matching over 10 bases. The ends lost 2 bases at V and 7 bases at J; junction bases unmatched: 5. CDR1 MRHNA and CDR2 SNTAGT come from the germline V gene. The CDR3 is made up of 15 amino acids.

The V call is TRBV19, the J call TRBJ2-7, with 8 bases matching TRBD1. Germline values: CDR1 LNHDA, CDR2 SQIVND (reference sequence). The CDR3 totals 15 residues. With V trimmed by 3 bases and J by 3 bases, 7 bases remained unmatched. The CDR3 sequence: CASSIGQGLNYEQYF. The CDR3 nucleotides are TGTGCCAGTAGTATCGGACAGGGATTAAACTACGAGCAGTACTTC.

This chain uses TRBV2 with TRBJ1-2, with D hard to call. The CDR3 length is 18 residues. Germline V lookup: CDR1 SNHLY, CDR2 FYNNEI. Trimming took off 1 base at V and 0 bases at J, with 18 bases between the two ends. The CDR3 protein is CASSEVSGGGRPNYGYTF. The CDR3 nucleotides read TGTGCCAGCAGTGAAGTGTCGGGAGGAGGCAGACCTAACTATGGCTACACCTTC.

This sequence joins TRBV3-1 (or the pseudogene TRBV3-2) and TRBJ1-2; 8 positions match TRBD1. Germline V gene data show CDR1 as LGHDT and CDR2 as YNNKEL (reference sequence). The CDR3 is 16 amino acids. After removal of 0 bases from V and 2 bases from J, the junction contained 5 bases not matched to a gene. CDR3 amino acids: CASSQDGTGGNYGYTF. DNA for the CDR3: TGTGCCAGCAGCCAAGATGGGACAGGAGGGAACTATGGCTACACCTTC.